One sample yielded the 27 T cell receptor beta chains listed below, sequenced in a study of CD8+CD57+ T cells in acquired aplastic anemia (dated by TCRdb to the late 2010s). Flow cytometry had shown CD8+CD57+ cell expansion in the patients selected for sequencing. Sequencing was carried out with an Illumina HiSeq 2000. Genomic DNA was used as template for profiling of TCR beta VDJ combinations and CDR3 sequences. TCRdb ran its own pipeline on the public reads, namely fastp trimming at Q25 and MiXCR clone calling, and kept in-frame beta chains. One record per CDR3 amino acid sequence lists the most common genes and DNA. For this sample there are 150,000 to 200,000 distinct CDR3 sequences; 40% to 60% appear just once. The top ten hold about 30% of the sample. The sequenced sample consisted of sorted CD4+, CD8+, or CD8+CD57+ T cells (not recorded which) from PBMCs. The receptors here all came from a human donor with aplastic anemia.

The V gene is TRBV11-2, the J gene TRBJ2-7, with 8 bases that match TRBD1. CDR1 and CDR2 from the germline V gene are SGHAT and FQNNGV. The CDR3 is 14 residues long. With 5 bases clipped from V and 3 bases from J, the junction kept 6 bases outside the gene matches. The CDR3 loop is CASSKTGANYEQYF. CDR3 coding DNA: TGTGCCAGCAGCAAGACAGGGGCTAACTACGAGCAGTACTTC.

The V gene is TRBV19, the J gene TRBJ2-5; D gene unclear. In germline, CDR1 is LNHDA, CDR2 SQIVND (reference sequence). Trimming removed 6 bases at V and 1 base at J, with 9 bases between. This CDR3 contains 13 residues. CDR3 in DNA: TGTGCCAGTAGCTGGGGTTTCCAAGAGACCCAGTACTTC. It codes for CASSWGFQETQYF. Drawing the rest from reference TRBV19 and TRBJ2-5, the complete variable domain is DGGITQSPKYLFRKEGQNVTLSCEQNLNHDAMYWYRQDPGQGLRLIYYSQIVNDFQKGDIAEGYSVSREKKESFPLTVTSAQKNPTAFYLCASSWGFQETQYFGPGTRLLVL.

V and J are TRBV29-1 and TRBJ2-7; D possibly corresponds to TRBD2 (5 bases). V was shortened by 6 bases and J by 2 bases, with 14 bases between the two germline ends. Germline loops: CDR1 SQVTM, CDR2 ANQGSEA. This CDR3 is built from 13 residues. CDR3: CSVEDGVPYEQYF. The DNA of the CDR3 is TGCAGCGTGGAGGACGGGGTCCCCTACGAGCAGTACTTC.

Note on this clonotype: This sequence may be a read error, since a much larger clone differs from it by one base. As the CDR3 is not closed by the conserved phenylalanine or tryptophan, this likely results from a read error. The V and J genes are TRBV11-3 and TRBJ1-1, with 9 bases lining up with TRBD1. This CDR3 has 14 amino acids. CDR1 is SGHNT and CDR2 is YENEEA in the germline V gene. V lost 6 bases to trimming and J lost 4 bases; unmatched junction nucleotides: 6. CDR3 DNA sequence: TGTGCCAGCAGTTACACGACAGGGGGCACTGAAGCTTTCCTT. It codes for CASSYTTGGTEAFL.

The sample holds many counts of this clonotype. The gene calls are TRBV4-2 and TRBJ2-7, with 9 bases aligning to TRBD2. CDR1 and CDR2 (germline): LGHNA, YNFKEQ. The CDR3 extends over 19 amino acids. With 7 bases clipped from V and 3 bases from J, the junction kept 22 bases outside the gene matches. CDR3 residues: CASTIFDTIAGDLDYEQYF. The DNA of the CDR3 is TGTGCCAGCACCATTTTTGACACCATAGCGGGGGACCTTGACTACGAGCAGTACTTC.

The rearrangement links TRBV24-1 to TRBJ1-2; D uncertain. V was shortened by 2 bases and J by 8 bases, with 8 bases between the two germline ends. Per germline, CDR1 KGHDR and CDR2 SFDVKD. This CDR3 spans 12 amino acids. The CDR3 protein is CATSDWDGGYTF. CDR3 DNA sequence: TGTGCCACCAGTGATTGGGATGGGGGCTACACCTTC.

The chain employs TRBV12-5 and TRBJ2-7; 9 bases agree with TRBD1. Trimming removed 5 bases from V and 3 bases from J; junction bases left unmatched: 8. Germline values: CDR1 LGHNT, CDR2 FRNRAP. The CDR3 runs 15 residues. As DNA, the CDR3 is TGTGCTAGTGGTCCACTGGACAGGGGAGGCTACGAGCAGTACTTC. Translated, it gives CASGPLDRGGYEQYF.

This chain connects TRBV20-1 to TRBJ1-1; 11 nucleotides align to TRBD1. V shed 2 bases, J shed 5 bases, and the junction held 4 bases outside the gene matches. Per the germline V gene, CDR1 is DFQATT and CDR2 is SNEGSKA (reference sequence). This CDR3 contains 14 residues. CDR3 nucleotides: TGCAGTGCTAGAAGAGGACAGGGGGCAACTGAAGCTTTCTTT. Protein: CSARRGQGATEAFF.

Details on this clonotype: Lacking the conserved final phenylalanine or tryptophan, this CDR3 likely reflects a read error. The chain employs TRBV20-1 and TRBJ2-7; TRBD2 is a possible D gene (6 bases). Germline CDR1 reads DFQATT; CDR2 reads SNEGSKA (reference sequence). This CDR3 is 10 amino acids long. The CDR3 sequence: CSTSRDEQYS. CDR3 bases: TGCAGTACTAGCAGGGACGAGCAGTACTCC.

J is TRBJ1-4 and V is TRBV2, with D maybe TRBD1 (5 bases). This CDR3 comprises 13 residues. CDR1 SNHLY and CDR2 FYNNEI come from the germline V gene. V was cut by 8 bases and J by 6 bases, with 13 bases left in between. For the CDR3, the DNA is TGTGCCAGCTACCCGGGAGGGGATGAAAAACTGTTTTTT. Its translation is CASYPGGDEKLFF.

As for this clonotype: A read error is possible here, since a much larger clone lies one base away. The chain has TRBV4-1 and TRBJ2-5; 10 bases line up with TRBD1. CDR1 and CDR2 (germline): MGHRA, YSYEKL. The length of the CDR3 is 16 residues. Trimming at V came to 0 bases and at J to 11 bases, leaving 12 bases not matched to a gene. The CDR3 DNA is TGCGCCAGCAGCCAAGACGGGACAGGGGTTTCCTACGTGCAGTACTTC. Protein sequence: CASSQDGTGVSYVQYF.

The CDR3: CASSPTSGRTSYNEQFF. CDR3 coding DNA: TGTGCCAGCAGCCCCACTAGCGGGAGGACGTCCTACAATGAGCAGTTCTTC. V and J are TRBV3-1 and TRBJ2-1; 12 nucleotides agree with TRBD2. The CDR3 extends over 17 amino acids. Looked up from germline, CDR1 is LGHDT and CDR2 is YNNKEL (reference sequence). The V and J ends lost 4 bases and 1 base, in that order; junction bases with no gene match: 5.

This clonotype was detected ten times or more. This sequence joins TRBV27 and TRBJ2-7; D remains unclear. V was pared by 0 bases and J by 2 bases, with 5 bases between. The length of the CDR3 is 13 residues. CDR1 and CDR2 (germline): MNHEY, SMNVEV (reference sequence). The CDR3 sequence is CASSLSGPYEQYF. CDR3 nucleotides: TGTGCCAGCAGTTTATCCGGCCCCTACGAGCAGTACTTC.

J is TRBJ1-1 and V is TRBV10-3; D perhaps matches TRBD1 (6 bases). The germline V gene encodes CDR1 ENHRY and CDR2 SYGVKD. Trimming cost V 8 bases and J 7 bases, with 14 bases left between them. There are 12 residues in the CDR3. For the CDR3, the DNA is TGTGCCATCTCGTTACAGGGAGATGAAGCTTTCTTT. This gives the protein CAISLQGDEAFF.

J is TRBJ1-2 and V is TRBV11-3, with TRBD1 matching over 7 bases. The CDR3 consists of 15 residues. Unmatched junction bases numbered 9, after V lost 5 bases and J lost 3 bases. In germline, CDR1 is SGHNT, CDR2 YENEEA. This chain's CDR3 is CASSRDPGTDYGYTF. The CDR3 DNA follows: TGTGCCAGCAGCCGGGACCCCGGGACAGACTATGGCTACACCTTC.

In the case of this clonotype: A read error may produce the germline difference seen at one junction end. V and J are TRBV24-1 and TRBJ2-5, with D maybe TRBD1 (6 bases). Germline V gene data show CDR1 as KGHDR and CDR2 as SFDVKD. There are 14 residues in the CDR3. The CDR3 is CASSDWDKQETQYF. CDR3 nucleotides: TGTGCCAGCAGTGACTGGGACAAACAAGAGACCCAGTACTTC.

The chain uses TRBV20-1 and TRBJ2-1; 8 positions match TRBD2. Germline CDR1 and CDR2: DFQATT and SNEGSKA (reference sequence). The CDR3 extends over 14 amino acids. V lost 0 bases to trimming and J lost 7 bases; unmatched junction nucleotides: 5. Written as DNA, the CDR3 is TGCAGTGCTAGAGATGGTAGCGGGATAAATGAGCAGTTCTTC. Encoded protein: CSARDGSGINEQFF.

The chain couples TRBV2 to TRBJ2-5, with 9 bases that match TRBD2. Trimming at V came to 9 bases and at J to 5 bases, leaving 7 bases not matched to a gene. The CDR3 runs to 13 residues. Germline V gene sequence: CDR1 SNHLY, CDR2 FYNNEI. The CDR3 is CARGGTSIETQYF. In DNA, the CDR3 is TGTGCCAGAGGGGGGACTAGCATTGAGACCCAGTACTTC.

In this sample, this clonotype turned up many times. J is TRBJ2-5 and V is TRBV5-1; D might be TRBD2 (6 bases). The CDR3 contains 15 residues. Germline assignment: CDR1 SGHRS and CDR2 YFSETQ. V was clipped by 3 bases and J by 0 bases, with 12 bases between them. The CDR3 sequence: CASSWEAADQETQYF. CDR3 DNA sequence: TGCGCCAGCAGCTGGGAGGCGGCGGACCAAGAGACCCAGTACTTC.

This clonotype was recorded many times. The chain employs TRBV6-1 and TRBJ2-7; TRBD1 aligns across 11 bases. Germline V gene sequence: CDR1 MNHNS, CDR2 SASEGT. With 3 bases clipped from V and 7 bases from J, the junction kept 2 bases outside the gene matches. There are 13 residues in the CDR3. The CDR3 DNA reads TGTGCCAGCAGTGAGGGGACAGGGGGTGAGCAGTACTTC. Residues: CASSEGTGGEQYF.

V usage is TRBV5-4 and J usage is TRBJ1-6, with D perhaps TRBD1 (6 bases). V shed 3 bases and J shed 9 bases, with 25 bases lying between them. The CDR3 is 18 amino acids. Germline V CDR1 and CDR2: SGHNT, YYREEE (reference sequence). Written as DNA, the CDR3 is TGTGCCAGCAGCTGGGGGGCCTTTTCAGGACAGCTCACTTCACCCCTCCACTTT. Its protein product is CASSWGAFSGQLTSPLHF.

This chain links TRBV2 with TRBJ2-7; D gene uncertain. The CDR3 length is 12 residues. Trimming cost V 8 bases and J 2 bases, with 10 bases left between them. Germline CDR1 reads SNHLY; CDR2 reads FYNNEI. In DNA form, the CDR3 reads TGTGCCAGCTACGCTCAACCCTACGAGCAGTACTTC. It translates to CASYAQPYEQYF.

The chain employs TRBV5-4 and TRBJ1-2; 7 bases align to TRBD1. The ends lost 4 bases at V and 4 bases at J; junction bases unmatched: 4. The germline V gene encodes CDR1 SGHNT and CDR2 YYREEE (reference sequence). This CDR3 spans 13 amino acids. As DNA, the CDR3 is TGTGCCAGCAGCCAAAACAGGGGCTATGGCTACACCTTC. Its translation: CASSQNRGYGYTF.

The J gene is TRBJ1-4, the V gene TRBV10-3, with D perhaps TRBD1 (6 bases). The germline CDR1 and CDR2 sequences are ENHRY and SYGVKD. V lost 0 bases and J lost 8, with 19 bases in between. This CDR3 is 17 amino acids long. This CDR3 reads CAISESRGGTITEKLFF. The CDR3 region has the DNA TGTGCCATCAGTGAGTCGAGAGGGGGGACGATTACCGAAAAACTGTTTTTT.

This clonotype was found a few times. The chain is built from TRBV19 and TRBJ2-7; unclear D gene. CDR3 length equals 11 residues. The germline gives CDR1 LNHDA, CDR2 SQIVND (reference sequence). With 10 bases removed from V and 0 bases from J, the gap between germline ends came to 7 bases. The CDR3 sequence is CATADSYEQYF. CDR3 nucleotides: TGTGCCACCGCGGACTCCTACGAGCAGTACTTC.

This clonotype showed up many times. V is TRBV5-1 and J is TRBJ2-7, with unresolved D. CDR3 length equals 11 residues. CDR1 and CDR2 (germline): SGHRS, YFSETQ. Deletions cut 7 bases from V and 0 bases from J, with 5 bases between. The CDR3 region has the DNA TGCGCCAGCCGAGACTCCTACGAGCAGTACTTC. It codes for CASRDSYEQYF.

This clonotype appeared many times. The chain couples TRBV19 to TRBJ2-7; D is unclear. CDR3 size: 12 residues. CDR1 and CDR2 (germline): LNHDA, SQIVND (reference sequence). V was clipped by 6 bases and J by 2 bases, with 8 bases between them. CDR3 in amino acids: CASRDGTYEQYF. As DNA, the CDR3 is TGTGCCAGTAGGGACGGAACCTACGAGCAGTACTTC.